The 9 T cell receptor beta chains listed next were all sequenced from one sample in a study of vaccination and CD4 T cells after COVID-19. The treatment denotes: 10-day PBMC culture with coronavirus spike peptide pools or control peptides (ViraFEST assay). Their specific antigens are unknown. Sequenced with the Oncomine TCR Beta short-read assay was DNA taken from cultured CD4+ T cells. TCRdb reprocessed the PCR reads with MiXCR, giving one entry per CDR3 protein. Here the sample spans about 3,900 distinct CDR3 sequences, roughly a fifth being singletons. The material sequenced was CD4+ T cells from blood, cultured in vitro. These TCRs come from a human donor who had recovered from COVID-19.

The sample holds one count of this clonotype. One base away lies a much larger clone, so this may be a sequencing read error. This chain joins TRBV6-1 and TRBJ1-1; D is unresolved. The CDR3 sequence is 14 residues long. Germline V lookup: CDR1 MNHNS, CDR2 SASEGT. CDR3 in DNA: TGTCCCAGCACCCAGGCCGGGGAGTATTCTCAAGCTTTCTTT. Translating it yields CPSTQAGEYSQAFF.

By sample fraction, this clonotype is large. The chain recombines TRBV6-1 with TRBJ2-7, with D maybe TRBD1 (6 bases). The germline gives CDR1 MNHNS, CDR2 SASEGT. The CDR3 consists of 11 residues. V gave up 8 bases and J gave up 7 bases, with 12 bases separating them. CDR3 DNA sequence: TGTGCCAGCTCGGACAGTCGGGAGCAGTACTTC. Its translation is CASSDSREQYF.

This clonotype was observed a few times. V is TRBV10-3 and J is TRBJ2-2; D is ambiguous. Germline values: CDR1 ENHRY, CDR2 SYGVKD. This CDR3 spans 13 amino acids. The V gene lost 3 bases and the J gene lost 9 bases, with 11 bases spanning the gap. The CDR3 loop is CAISDGVKWELFF. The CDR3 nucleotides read TGTGCCATCAGTGATGGGGTTAAATGGGAGCTGTTTTTT.

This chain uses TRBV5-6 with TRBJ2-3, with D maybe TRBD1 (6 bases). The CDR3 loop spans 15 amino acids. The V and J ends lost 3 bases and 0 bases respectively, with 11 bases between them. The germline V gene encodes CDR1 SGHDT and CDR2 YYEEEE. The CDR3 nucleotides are TGTGCCAGCAGCTCAAACAGGGTGAGCACAGATACGCAGTATTTT. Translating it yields CASSSNRVSTDTQYF.

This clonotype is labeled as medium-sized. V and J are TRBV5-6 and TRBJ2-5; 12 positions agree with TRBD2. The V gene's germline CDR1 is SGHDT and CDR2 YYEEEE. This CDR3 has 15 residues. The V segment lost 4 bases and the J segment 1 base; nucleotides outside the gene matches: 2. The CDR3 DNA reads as TGTGCCAGCAGCCAACTAGCGGGGGGCCAAGAGACCCAGTACTTC. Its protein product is CASSQLAGGQETQYF.

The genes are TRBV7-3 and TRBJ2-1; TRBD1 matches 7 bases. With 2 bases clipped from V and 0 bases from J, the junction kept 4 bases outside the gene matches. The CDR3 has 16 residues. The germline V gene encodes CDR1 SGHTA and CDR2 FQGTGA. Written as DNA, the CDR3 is TGTGCCAGCAGCTTATCTGGGGACAGCTCCTACAATGAGCAGTTCTTC. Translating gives CASSLSGDSSYNEQFF.

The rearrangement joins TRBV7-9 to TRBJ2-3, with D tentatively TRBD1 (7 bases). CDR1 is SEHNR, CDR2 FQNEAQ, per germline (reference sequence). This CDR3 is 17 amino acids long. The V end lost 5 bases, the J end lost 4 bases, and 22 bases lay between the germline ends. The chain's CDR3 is CASSLRRQGRGSDTQYF. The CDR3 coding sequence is TGTGCCAGCAGCCTCAGACGACAGGGTCGGGGGTCAGATACGCAGTATTTT. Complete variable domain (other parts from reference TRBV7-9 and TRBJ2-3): DTGVSQNPRHKITKRGQNVTFRCDPISEHNRLYWYRQTLGQGPEFLTYFQNEAQLEKSRLLSDRFSAERPKGSFSTLEIQRTEQGDSAMYLCASSLRRQGRGSDTQYFGPGTRLTVL.

The CDR3 loop is CAWTDQETQYF. For the CDR3, the DNA is TGTGCCTGGACAGATCAAGAGACCCAGTACTTC. The chain has TRBV30 and TRBJ2-5; no clear D. The V and J ends lost 4 bases and 2 bases respectively, with 5 bases between them. Per germline, CDR1 GTSNPN and CDR2 SVGIG (reference sequence). The CDR3 consists of 11 residues.

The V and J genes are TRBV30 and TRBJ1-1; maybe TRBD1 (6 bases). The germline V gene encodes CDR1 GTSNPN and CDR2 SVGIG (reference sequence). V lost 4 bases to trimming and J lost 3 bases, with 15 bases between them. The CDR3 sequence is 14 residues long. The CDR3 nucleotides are TGTGCCTGGACAGGGGCCCCATGGGACACTGAAGCTTTCTTT. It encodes CAWTGAPWDTEAFF.